Below are 20 T cell receptor beta chains sequenced from a single sample in a study of cytomegalovirus exposure and HLA in healthy donors. 60 Vbeta and 13 Jbeta primers were used in PCR. Sequenced by immunoSEQ multiplex PCR; TCRdb stores in-frame clones only, minus some. The sample consists of about 140,000 clones, about four fifths of them appearing once. The source material was PBMCs. The receptors were gathered from a man aged 40-55 years in good health and CMV-seronegative.

The rearrangement links TRBV4-1 to TRBJ2-7; 10 bases map to TRBD1. Germline CDR1 is MGHRA and CDR2 is YSYEKL. Trimming took 1 base from V and 0 from J; bases not matched to a gene: 3. This CDR3 has 16 amino acids. In DNA, the CDR3 is TGCGCCAGCAGCCAAGCCGGGACAGGGGTCTCCTACGAGCAGTACTTC. Protein sequence: CASSQAGTGVSYEQYF.

The V gene is TRBV5-5, the J gene TRBJ2-5; no reliable D call. CDR1 and CDR2 (germline): SGHKS, YYEKEE (reference sequence). The CDR3 extends over 12 amino acids. V gave up 1 base and J gave up 5 bases, with 6 bases separating them. The CDR3 spells CASSLPVETQYF. The CDR3 DNA reads TGTGCCAGCAGCTTGCCTGTCGAGACCCAGTACTTC.

The rearrangement uses TRBV12-5 and TRBJ2-5; no definite D call. CDR3 size: 13 residues. Germline-derived CDR1 and CDR2 are LGHNT and FRNRAP. Trimming removed 2 bases at V and 5 bases at J, with 9 bases between. The CDR3 protein is CASGLSLLETQYF. The CDR3 DNA reads as TGTGCTAGTGGTTTGTCCTTGTTGGAGACCCAGTACTTC.

This chain links TRBV6-6 with TRBJ2-5; 7 bases are a match to TRBD2. The J call could be wrong; TRBJ2-7 is a better fit for the DNA end. The length of the CDR3 is 15 residues. Germline CDR1 MNHNY, CDR2 SVGAGI (reference sequence). The CDR3 loop reads CASITGPREVYEQYF. The CDR3, as DNA: TGTGCCAGCATTACAGGACCTCGGGAGGTCTACGAGCAGTACTTC.

V usage is TRBV7-8 and J usage is TRBJ2-4; D is uncertain. The CDR3 consists of 16 residues. V lost 1 base and J lost 0, with 10 bases in between. Germline lookup yields CDR1 SGHVS and CDR2 FQNEAQ. This CDR3 reads CASSLEGRGAKNIQYF. CDR3 bases: TGTGCCAGCAGCTTAGAAGGCCGAGGAGCCAAAAACATTCAGTACTTC.

The J gene is TRBJ2-4, the V gene TRBV5-1; a possible D gene is TRBD1 (6 bases). The V end was cut by 4 bases, the J end by 0 bases, with 14 bases between. Germline loops: CDR1 SGHRS, CDR2 YFSETQ. The CDR3 extends over 16 amino acids. The CDR3 is CASSTQGIGAKNIQYF. The CDR3 DNA follows: TGCGCCAGCAGCACACAGGGAATTGGAGCCAAAAACATTCAGTACTTC. Full variable domain (outside the CDR3, taken from reference TRBV5-1 and TRBJ2-4): KAGVTQTPRYLIKTRGQQVTLSCSPISGHRSVSWYQQTPGQGLQFLFEYFSETQRNKGNFPGRFSGRQFSNSRSEMNVSTLELGDSALYLCASSTQGIGAKNIQYFGAGTRLSVL.

The genes are TRBV7-7 and TRBJ2-5; 7 bases agree with TRBD1. V lost 5 bases to trimming and J lost 1 base; unmatched junction nucleotides: 4. Germline V gives CDR1 SSHAT, CDR2 FNYEAQ (reference sequence). This CDR3 region has 14 residues. CDR3 nucleotides: TGTGCCAGCAGCCAGGGGGATTTCCAAGAGACCCAGTACTTC. Residues: CASSQGDFQETQYF.

This chain connects TRBV9 to TRBJ2-2; maybe TRBD2 (5 bases). Looked up from germline, CDR1 is SGDLS and CDR2 is YYNGEE. The length of the CDR3 is 14 residues. Trimming removed 5 bases at V and 3 bases at J, with 11 bases between. For the CDR3, the DNA is TGTGCCAGCAGGGTGGGGAGCGACACCGGGGAGCTGTTTTTT. Translating gives CASRVGSDTGELFF.

The chain employs TRBV19 and TRBJ2-5; D is possibly TRBD1 (7 bases). V was clipped by 4 bases and J by 2 bases, with 8 bases between them. CDR1 and CDR2 from the germline V gene are LNHDA and SQIVND (reference sequence). This CDR3 region has 13 residues. DNA for the CDR3: TGTGCCAGTAGTACAGGGGGGCAAGAGACCCAGTACTTC. Amino acid sequence: CASSTGGQETQYF.

The rearrangement joins TRBV5-6 to TRBJ1-5, with D uncertain. The CDR3 consists of 14 residues. CDR1 SGHDT and CDR2 YYEEEE come from the germline V gene. The V end was cut by 0 bases, the J end by 2 bases, with 6 bases between. The CDR3 loop reads CASSLGAGNQPQHF. The CDR3 bases are TGTGCCAGCAGCTTGGGTGCGGGCAATCAGCCCCAGCATTTT.

This clone was picked up one time. The chain has TRBV6-1 and TRBJ1-5; TRBD1 matches 7 bases. CDR1 is MNHNS and CDR2 is SASEGT in the germline V gene. The junction had 6 bases not matched to a gene; V was cut back by 8 bases and J by 2 bases. The CDR3 is 14 residues long. The CDR3 reads CASYDRVGNQPQHF. CDR3 DNA: TGTGCCAGCTACGACAGGGTTGGCAATCAGCCCCAGCATTTT.

This chain uses TRBV6-4 with TRBJ2-3; 7 bases fit TRBD1. Per germline, CDR1 MRHNA and CDR2 SNTAGT. The CDR3 extends over 15 amino acids. Germline trimming cut 4 bases from V and 3 bases from J; bases unmatched to any gene: 7. CDR3 protein: CASSGTTGLTDTQYF. CDR3 DNA sequence: TGTGCCAGCAGTGGGACGACAGGGCTTACAGATACGCAGTATTTT.

This chain joins TRBV7-8 and TRBJ1-6; 8 positions agree with TRBD1. Germline CDR1 reads SGHVS; CDR2 reads FQNEAQ. The junction had 2 bases not matched to a gene; V was cut back by 2 bases and J by 5 bases. CDR3 length: 15 amino acids. The CDR3 is CASSLQGAHNSPLHF. The CDR3 DNA is TGTGCCAGCAGCTTACAGGGGGCGCATAATTCACCCCTCCACTTT. Variable domain in full (rest from reference TRBV7-8 and TRBJ1-6): GAGVSQSPRYKVAKRGQDVALRCDPISGHVSLFWYQQALGQGPEFLTYFQNEAQLDKSGLPSDRFFAERPEGSVSTLKIQRTQQEDSAVYLCASSLQGAHNSPLHFGNGTRLTVT.

CDR3: CASSPHSGGTYEQYF. CDR3 bases: TGTGCCAGCAGCCCACATTCAGGGGGTACCTACGAGCAGTACTTC. The V call is TRBV7-3, the J call TRBJ2-7, with 7 bases matching TRBD1. There are 15 residues in the CDR3. Trimming took 5 bases from V and 2 from J; bases not matched to a gene: 9. The germline V gene has CDR1 SGHTA and CDR2 FQGTGA.

There are a few counts of this clone. The chain recombines TRBV7-9 with TRBJ2-5; D is uncertain. Germline values: CDR1 SEHNR, CDR2 FQNEAQ (reference sequence). This CDR3 is 13 amino acids long. Trimming cost V 1 base and J 5 bases, with 8 bases left between them. CDR3 residues: CASSLEVAETQYF. The CDR3 nucleotides are TGTGCCAGCAGCTTAGAAGTCGCGGAGACCCAGTACTTC.

Here the CDR3 DNA reads TGTGCCAGCAGTGAAAGGGGGGGCGCCGAGTTGGCAGATACGCAGTATTTT. Translation gives CASSERGGAELADTQYF. J is TRBJ2-3 and V is TRBV6-1, with a weak D call TRBD2 (7 bases). The CDR3 consists of 17 residues. Trimming removed 2 bases from V and 4 bases from J, with 19 bases in between. The germline gives CDR1 MNHNS, CDR2 SASEGT.

The chain employs TRBV27 and TRBJ1-1; 10 bases are a match to TRBD1. The CDR3 extends over 13 amino acids. The germline gives CDR1 MNHEY, CDR2 SMNVEV (reference sequence). With 11 bases clipped from V and 6 bases from J, the junction kept 9 bases outside the gene matches. For the CDR3, the DNA is TGTGCCGCCCGGGGACAGGGGAGGCCTGAAGCTTTCTTT. The encoded protein is CAARGQGRPEAFF.

V is TRBV4-3 and J is TRBJ1-2, with no clear D. The CDR3 spans 13 residues. Germline values: CDR1 LGHNA, CDR2 YSLEER. The V gene lost 1 base and the J gene lost 6 bases, with 9 bases spanning the gap. The CDR3 protein is CASSQGRVDGYTF. CDR3 coding DNA: TGCGCCAGCAGCCAAGGGAGGGTAGATGGCTACACCTTC.

This clone was seen only once. This chain connects TRBV27 to TRBJ2-7; unclear D gene. Between the trimmed V and J ends, which lost 6 bases and 1 base, there was a span of 16 bases. CDR1 and CDR2 from the germline V gene are MNHEY and SMNVEV (reference sequence). The CDR3 runs to 15 residues. CDR3: CASSLLAEKSYEQYF. The CDR3 DNA is TGTGCCAGCAGCCTCCTTGCGGAAAAGTCCTACGAGCAGTACTTC.

This clone has more than one count but fewer than ten. The rearrangement joins TRBV19 to TRBJ1-1, with TRBD1 as a possible D gene (6 bases). CDR1 is LNHDA and CDR2 is SQIVND in the germline V gene (reference sequence). Trimming took off 6 bases at V and 4 bases at J, with 12 bases between the two ends. The CDR3 consists of 13 residues. CDR3 protein: CASRPTGRTEAFF. CDR3 DNA: TGTGCCAGTAGACCAACAGGGCGCACTGAAGCTTTCTTT.